The clone carrying this T cell receptor beta chain has a single count. This CDR3 spans 15 amino acids. The V and J ends lost 8 bases and 1 base, in that order; junction bases with no gene match: 11. Germline V gives CDR1 SQVTM, CDR2 ANQGSEA. In the authors' methods: The authors estimated nucleated cell counts from reference gene primer amplification. The table came from immunoSEQ multiplex PCR; TCRdb's copy has only in-frame clones and leaves some out. That table furnishes V, J and clone size, whereas the DNA furnished D and trimming. The sample includes 100,000 or so clones, around 90% seen only once; the top ten take 4% to 5.5%. Followed over time, Seattle patients had been enrolled while infection was active. This record comes from a study of blood T cell repertoires in COVID-19.

Sequenced sample: peripheral blood. The chain employs TRBV29-1 and TRBJ2-3, with 8 bases matching TRBD2. The origin of this receptor is a woman between 45 and 65 years old with COVID-19, enrolled during active disease. The CDR3 protein is CSFPPGGQGTDTQYF. The CDR3 DNA is TGCAGCTTTCCCCCGGGGGGGCAAGGCACAGATACGCAGTATTTT.